This entry lists 26 T cell receptor beta chains sequenced from one sample in a study of cytomegalovirus exposure and HLA in healthy donors (dated by TCRdb to 2017 to 2019). To prepare the library, the immunoSEQ multiplex PCR assay was applied. For the multiplex PCR, a mixture combining 60 forward primers for TCR Vbeta segments and 13 reverse primers for TCR Jbeta segments was used. Drawn from immuneACCESS, this table holds only the in-frame rearrangements with V and J called that TCRdb kept. Clones are partly lost; checked studies trace under half to an unresolved V gene and leave the rest unexplained. For this sample there are roughly 130,000 clones; 61% appear just once. Around 1.9% of the sample is taken by the ten largest. Sequencing input: PBMCs. Receptors were obtained from a male donor in good health and CMV-seronegative.

The chain couples TRBV25-1 to TRBJ1-2; 7 bases map to TRBD1. The CDR3 loop spans 15 amino acids. CDR1 MGHDK and CDR2 SYGVNS come from the germline V gene. The J segment lost 0 bases and the V segment lost 2 bases, leaving 3 bases of the junction unmatched. CDR3 in DNA: TGTGCCAGCAGTGAACCTACAGGGGCTAACTATGGCTACACCTTC. Translating it yields CASSEPTGANYGYTF.

The chain's CDR3 is CASSYGLGYEQYF. CDR3 nucleotide sequence: TGTGCCAGCAGTTACGGACTGGGGTACGAGCAGTACTTC. V and J are TRBV6-5 and TRBJ2-5; D may be TRBD2 (5 bases). With the DNA end fitting TRBJ2-7 better, the J assignment may be wrong. The CDR3 runs 13 residues. The germline V gene has CDR1 MNHEY and CDR2 SVGAGI.

V and J are TRBV5-1 and TRBJ1-1; the D gene is possibly TRBD1 (6 bases). This CDR3 is 15 amino acids long. Germline V gene lookup returns CDR1 SGHRS and CDR2 YFSETQ. With 7 bases removed from V and 2 bases from J, the gap between germline ends came to 18 bases. CDR3 in DNA: TGCGCCAGCGGGCCCCCCGGACAGACCAACACTGAAGCTTTCTTT. Translating it yields CASGPPGQTNTEAFF.

The J gene is TRBJ2-3, the V gene TRBV7-3; TRBD2 is a possible D gene (6 bases). The CDR3 loop spans 14 amino acids. The V gene's germline CDR1 is SGHTA and CDR2 FQGTGA. Trimming took off 2 bases at V and 5 bases at J, with 11 bases between the two ends. CDR3 nucleotides: TGTGCCAGCAGCTTATATGTTAGCGGAGATACGCAGTATTTT. It encodes CASSLYVSGDTQYF.

V and J are TRBV7-2 and TRBJ2-6; D not certain. The CDR3 spans 15 residues. Trimming cost V 3 bases and J 0 bases, with 6 bases left between them. The germline V gene encodes CDR1 SGHTA and CDR2 FQGNSA. Here the CDR3 reads CASSFHSSGANVLTF. CDR3 nucleotides: TGTGCCAGCAGCTTCCACAGCTCTGGGGCCAACGTCCTGACTTTC.

V gene TRBV5-6 combines with J gene TRBJ1-2; TRBD1 aligns across 7 bases. The trim removed 4 bases at V and 4 bases at J, leaving 7 bases unmatched. Germline CDR1 reads SGHDT; CDR2 reads YYEEEE. CDR3 length: 14 amino acids. The CDR3 DNA is TGTGCCAGCAGCACCATGACAGGGACCTATGGCTACACCTTC. Amino acids: CASSTMTGTYGYTF.

This clone was detected only a few times. The chain carries TRBV6-6 and TRBJ1-1, with D maybe TRBD1 (6 bases). CDR1 and CDR2 from the germline V gene are MNHNY and SVGAGI (reference sequence). V lost 6 bases and J 0 bases, leaving 11 bases between the germline ends. The CDR3 has 14 residues. For the CDR3, the DNA is TGTGCCAGCAGACAGGGTGCATTGAACACTGAAGCTTTCTTT. It codes for CASRQGALNTEAFF.

The chain uses TRBV7-2 and TRBJ1-4, with D tentatively TRBD1 (5 bases). Trimming shortened V by 2 bases and J by 5 bases, and 9 bases separated the two germline ends. From germline, CDR1 is SGHTA and CDR2 FQGNSA. This CDR3 has 14 residues. DNA for the CDR3: TGTGCCAGCAGCTTATTCCAGGGAAATGAAAAACTGTTTTTT. It encodes CASSLFQGNEKLFF.

This chain links TRBV7-8 with TRBJ1-5; 8 bases fit TRBD1. The CDR3 extends over 16 amino acids. V dropped 8 bases and J dropped 4; count of bases not matched to a gene: 13. The V gene's germline CDR1 is SGHVS and CDR2 FQNEAQ. This CDR3 reads CASGTAFTGGNQPQHF. The CDR3 nucleotides read TGTGCCAGCGGTACGGCATTCACAGGGGGGAATCAGCCCCAGCATTTT.

This clone showed up just a few times. The V and J genes are TRBV5-4 and TRBJ1-5, with 9 bases identical to TRBD1. Germline CDR1 is SGHNT and CDR2 is YYREEE (reference sequence). The CDR3 length is 18 residues. The V gene end was trimmed by 1 base and the J gene end by 1 base; junction bases not matched to a gene: 9. Here the CDR3 reads CASSLLGQGSESNQPQHF. DNA of the CDR3: TGTGCCAGCAGCTTGCTTGGACAGGGGAGTGAGAGCAATCAGCCCCAGCATTTT.

The V call is TRBV10-2, the J call TRBJ1-5, with 9 bases fitting TRBD1. CDR3 length: 14 residues. Germline CDR1 reads WSHSY; CDR2 reads SAAADI. Unmatched junction bases numbered 3, after V lost 7 bases and J lost 2 bases. CDR3 coding DNA: TGCGCCAGCAACGGGGACAGGGGCAATCAGCCCCAGCATTTT. Residues: CASNGDRGNQPQHF.

The rearrangement links TRBV18 to TRBJ1-4, with 7 bases fitting TRBD1. V was clipped by 4 bases and J by 7 bases; unmatched bases: 6. From germline, CDR1 is KGHSH and CDR2 LQKENI. The CDR3 has 14 residues. The CDR3, as DNA: TGTGCCAGCTCACTAAGACAGGGTGGTGAAAAACTGTTTTTT. Translated: CASSLRQGGEKLFF. The full variable domain, in which reference TRBV18 and TRBJ1-4 provide the parts outside the CDR3, is NAGVMQNPRHLVRRRGQEARLRCSPMKGHSHVYWYRQLPEEGLKFMVYLQKENIIDESGMPKERFSAEFPKEGPSILRIQQVVRGDSAAYFCASSLRQGGEKLFFGSGTQLSVL.

This clone has just a few counts. The genes are TRBV11-1 and TRBJ1-1, with 8 bases identical to TRBD1. The CDR3 is made up of 14 amino acids. The V gene's germline CDR1 is SGHAT and CDR2 FQDESV (reference sequence). With 5 bases clipped from V and 5 bases from J, the junction kept 7 bases outside the gene matches. The CDR3 loop is CASSVQGEYTEAFF. The CDR3 DNA sequence: TGTGCCAGCAGCGTACAGGGGGAATATACTGAAGCTTTCTTT.

The chain combines TRBV27 with TRBJ2-2; a possible D gene is TRBD1 (6 bases). V gave up 2 bases and J gave up 4 bases, with 17 bases separating them. Germline V gene data show CDR1 as MNHEY and CDR2 as SMNVEV (reference sequence). This CDR3 has 17 amino acids. The CDR3 coding sequence is TGTGCCAGCAGTTTAAATGGTAGGGGACAAATCACCGGGGAGCTGTTTTTT. Protein: CASSLNGRGQITGELFF.

This sequence joins TRBV18 and TRBJ2-7; 10 bases are a match to TRBD2. Trimming at V came to 3 bases and at J to 3 bases, leaving 5 bases not matched to a gene. Germline V gene data show CDR1 as KGHSH and CDR2 as LQKENI. The CDR3 runs to 15 residues. The CDR3 sequence is CASSPTSGAYYEQYF. The CDR3 DNA is TGTGCCAGCTCACCCACTAGCGGGGCCTACTACGAGCAGTACTTC.

The chain employs TRBV7-9 and TRBJ1-6; a possible D gene is TRBD1 (6 bases). V lost 2 bases and J 6 bases, leaving 11 bases between the germline ends. Germline V gene sequence: CDR1 SEHNR, CDR2 FQNEAQ (reference sequence). CDR3 size: 15 residues. The CDR3 here is CASSLWSGVNSPLHF. The CDR3 DNA sequence: TGTGCCAGCAGCTTATGGTCAGGGGTTAATTCACCCCTCCACTTT.

This clone was detected a few times. DNA for the CDR3: TGTGCCAGCAGCTTAACTAGCGGTCGCTCCTACGAGCAGTACTTC. Its protein product is CASSLTSGRSYEQYF. The V call is TRBV21-1, the J call TRBJ2-7; the table's D call TRBD2 went unverified against the DNA. TRBV21-1 counts as a pseudogene. The CDR3 sequence is 15 residues long.

J is TRBJ1-2 and V is TRBV30; possible D gene TRBD1, 5 bases. The length of the CDR3 is 11 residues. Germline assignment: CDR1 GTSNPN and CDR2 SVGIG (reference sequence). Trimming left V 2 bases short and J 9 bases short, with 10 bases between. The CDR3 region has the DNA TGTGCCTGGAGTTCAGGGTCTAGCTACACCTTC. Translation: CAWSSGSSYTF.

The rearrangement joins TRBV29-1 to TRBJ1-2; 9 bases fit TRBD1. Germline lookup yields CDR1 SQVTM and CDR2 ANQGSEA. The CDR3 has 13 residues. V shed 8 bases, J shed 2 bases, and the junction held 6 bases outside the gene matches. This chain's CDR3 is CSSVGQGNYGYTF. In DNA form, the CDR3 reads TGCAGCAGTGTGGGACAGGGAAACTATGGCTACACCTTC.

The chain uses TRBV19 and TRBJ2-1; 7 nucleotides align to TRBD1. The V and J ends lost 6 bases and 0 bases, in that order; junction bases with no gene match: 2. Germline V gene data show CDR1 as LNHDA and CDR2 as SQIVND (reference sequence). The CDR3 spans 14 residues. The CDR3 nucleotides read TGTGCCAGTAGACCAGGGGGCTCCTACAATGAGCAGTTCTTC. This codes for CASRPGGSYNEQFF.

CDR3 protein: CASSLVMAETQYF. The CDR3 nucleotides are TGTGCCAGCAGCTTAGTCATGGCTGAGACCCAGTACTTC. The rearrangement links TRBV7-9 to TRBJ2-5; D gene ambiguous. This CDR3 is built from 13 residues. V lost 1 base, J lost 5 bases, and 8 bases lay in between. Per germline, CDR1 SEHNR and CDR2 FQNEAQ (reference sequence).

The gene calls are TRBV25-1 and TRBJ2-5, with D unresolved. V was clipped by 3 bases and J by 3 bases, with 11 bases between them. Looked up from germline, CDR1 is MGHDK and CDR2 is SYGVNS. The CDR3 is 14 residues long. CDR3 nucleotides: TGTGCCAGCAGTGAGAGAGTTATGAAAGAGACCCAGTACTTC. It specifies CASSERVMKETQYF.

The chain joins TRBV13 to TRBJ2-7; 8 bases align to TRBD1. V lost 5 bases and J lost 3; bases outside the gene matches: 12. From germline, CDR1 is PRHDT and CDR2 FYEKMQ (reference sequence). The CDR3 sequence is 16 residues long. The CDR3 sequence is CASSPPPGQADYEQYF. The CDR3 bases are TGTGCCAGCAGCCCCCCACCGGGACAGGCGGACTACGAGCAGTACTTC.

On this clone: This same CDR3 is encoded by further DNA sequences in the sample. The rearrangement links TRBV11-2 to TRBJ1-1; TRBD1 is a possible D gene (6 bases). V was shortened by 0 bases and J by 4 bases, with 9 bases between the two germline ends. The length of the CDR3 is 14 residues. The germline CDR1 and CDR2 sequences are SGHAT and FQNNGV. This chain's CDR3 is CASSLDLRGTEAFF. CDR3 bases: TGTGCCAGCAGCTTAGATCTCAGGGGCACTGAAGCTTTCTTT.

The chain has TRBV6-5 and TRBJ1-3; D may be TRBD1 (6 bases). CDR3 length: 16 amino acids. Germline V gene data show CDR1 as MNHEY and CDR2 as SVGAGI. The V end lost 2 bases, the J end lost 3 bases, and 14 bases lay between the germline ends. The CDR3 region has the DNA TGTGCCAGCAGTTACCGGCTACAGGGCGTTGGAAACACCATATATTTT. It yields the protein CASSYRLQGVGNTIYF.

V and J are TRBV7-3 and TRBJ1-6; the D is unclear. V lost 2 bases and J lost 6, with 11 bases in between. Germline values: CDR1 SGHTA, CDR2 FQGTGA. This CDR3 has 15 residues. The CDR3 here is CASSLDGVRNSPLHF. CDR3 DNA sequence: TGTGCCAGCAGCTTAGACGGGGTTCGTAATTCACCCCTCCACTTT.